This T cell receptor (beta chain) was captured in a study of cytomegalovirus exposure and HLA in healthy donors. General observations from the study: Rarity marked most TCR sequences, yet some public TCRs occurred in many donors. As was reported, the classifier diagnosed cytomegalovirus status with high specificity and sensitivity.

Concerning this clone itself: The antigen remains unidentified.

TCRdb's copy holds only in-frame clones and misses some; the assay was immunoSEQ multiplex PCR. Of around 150,000 clones detected, approximately 87% appear once; the ten largest clones hold 5.7%. Sequenced sample: PBMCs. This clonotype was obtained from a woman aged 25-40 years in good health and CMV-seronegative.

DNA of the CDR3: TGCGCCAGCAGCTTGGGTTTTGGGGCGAACACTGAAGCTTTCTTT. Protein: CASSLGFGANTEAFF. The genes are TRBV5-1 and TRBJ1-1; tentatively, D is TRBD1 (5 bases). The CDR3 is 15 amino acids. Trimming took off 0 bases at V and 1 base at J, with 10 bases between the two ends. Germline loops: CDR1 SGHRS, CDR2 YFSETQ.